This T cell receptor (beta chain) was recorded in a study of graft-versus-host responses after intestinal transplantation (dated by TCRdb to about 2021). Describing the broader study: The transplants that recipients received were multivisceral, liver-intestinal, or isolated intestinal. To identify alloreactive clones, pre-transplant mixed lymphocyte reaction products were sequenced and compared with unstimulated pre-transplant donor and recipient T cells. A peak of at least 4% donor T cells among recipient peripheral blood mononuclear cells was the definition used for donor T cell macrochimerism. A cohort of about two dozen intestinal transplant recipients, including one retransplant, was enrolled, and a few patients lacking pretransplant specimens were excluded. All recipients received anti-thymocyte globulin induction followed by maintenance tacrolimus and steroids for 3 to 4 years. Rather than going through the commercial service, samples from a few later patients were sequenced in-house on an Illumina MiSeq and processed with MiXCR. Graft-versus-host and host-versus-graft alloreactive T cell clones were tracked in the graft, circulation and bone marrow after intestinal transplantation using bulk TCR-beta CDR3 sequencing.

Library preparation employed the immunoSEQ multiplex PCR assay. For most patients, genomic DNA was isolated with the Qiagen DNeasy Blood and Tissue Kit and sent frozen to Adaptive Biotechnologies for TCR sequencing. High-throughput TCR-beta CDR3 sequencing of genomic DNA from most patients was performed by Adaptive Biotechnologies. Per the original workflow: Adaptive's ImmunoSEQ software supplied the TCR sequencing data for around 17 patients, while MiXCR and VDJtools were used to process three other patients. To correct CD4 versus CD8 sorting errors, sequences present in both subsets at a frequency ratio below 5:1 were removed. CDR3 nucleotide sequences shared between donor and recipient were removed because the origin of such sequences could not be assigned. Alloreactive clones required at least 2-fold expansion over unstimulated cells and minimum CFSE-low frequency of 0.002% (template counts) or 0.001% (read counts). A clone was considered mappable if detected in the sequenced pre-transplant spleen, lymph node, or MLR CFSE-low populations of the donor or recipient. Cumulative frequency of alloreactive clones was calculated as a percentage of all sequences weighted by copy number. What TCRdb holds here is the immuneACCESS table cut down to in-frame rearrangements. Part of the clones is not present; checked against another copy, under half of the missing clones reflect an unresolved V gene, and the others are unexplained. The V and J calls and clone size were taken over from that table, and D and trimming were inferred from the DNA. The sample profile shows some 130,000 clones; approximately 90% of them were found once. The top ten constitute approximately 0.17% of the sample.

From its cysteine to its phenylalanine, the CDR3 spans 14 amino acids. Just the 42-base CDR3 DNA is kept, in frame starting at base 1. For this chain, trimming is 7 bases at the V end and 1 base at the J end, and the number of junction bases without a gene match is 4. CDR1 and CDR2, looked up from the germline V gene (reference sequence), are LNHDA and SQIVND. A word on this clone: Its antigen is still unknown. No base-level quality is on record; no much larger clone is a single base apart.

What this sample's time point label stands for: cells obtained before transplantation from donor or recipient. CD3+CD4+ and CD3+CD8+ populations were FACS-sorted from unstimulated pre-transplant donor and recipient cells taken from spleen or lymph nodes. The paper as a whole reports these results and caveats: Peak levels of circulating GvH clones were associated with declines in HvG clones early after transplant. GvH clones were found in recipient bone marrow, and some of the GvH clones appeared earlier in ileal mucosa or blood, which is consistent with an intestinal mucosal origin. Conclusions were limited by the relatively low number and heterogeneity of intestinal transplant patients. In the allografts of patients with donor T cell macrochimerism, GvH to HvG T cell clonal ratios were high.

The TCR comes from a human donor who received an intestinal transplant. The rearranged chain carries TRBV19 and TRBJ1-5, and TRBD1 matches 7 of the central bases. The specimen was unstimulated CD4+ T cells sorted from spleen or lymph node cells, collected before intestinal transplant. The CDR3 amino acid sequence is: CASKPQGSNQPQHF. The nucleotide sequence reads as follows: TGTGCCAGTAAACCACAGGGGAGCAATCAGCCCCAGCATTTT.